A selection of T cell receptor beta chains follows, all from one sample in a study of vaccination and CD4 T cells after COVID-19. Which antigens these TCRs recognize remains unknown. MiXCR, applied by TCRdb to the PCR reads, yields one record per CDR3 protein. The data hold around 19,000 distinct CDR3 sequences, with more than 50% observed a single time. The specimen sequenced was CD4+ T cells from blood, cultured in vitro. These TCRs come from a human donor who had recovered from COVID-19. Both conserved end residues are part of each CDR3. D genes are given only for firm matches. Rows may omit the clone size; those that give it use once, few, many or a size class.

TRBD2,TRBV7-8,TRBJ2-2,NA,TGTGCCAGCACCACCGGGGAGGGGTCCCACACCGGGGAGCTGTTTTTT,CASTTGEGSHTGELFF
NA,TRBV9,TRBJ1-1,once,TGTGCCAGCAGCGTAGCGGTGGGCACTGAAGCTTTCTTT,CASSVAVGTEAFF
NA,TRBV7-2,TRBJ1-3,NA,TGTGCCAGCAGCCCTCTTCGGGGGACGGGCGGAAACACCATATATTTT,CASSPLRGTGGNTIYF
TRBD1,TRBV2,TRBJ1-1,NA,TGTGCCAGCAGGAACAGGGGGACGGGTGCTGAAGCTTTCTTT,CASRNRGTGAEAFF
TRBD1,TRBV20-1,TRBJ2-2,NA,TGCAGTGCTAGGGGGACAGGGGGCGCGAACACCGGGGAGCTGTTTTTT,CSARGTGGANTGELFF
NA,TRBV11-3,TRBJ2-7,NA,TGTGCCAGCAGCCCTTGGAACTACGAGCAGTACTTC,CASSPWNYEQYF
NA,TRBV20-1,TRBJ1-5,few,TGCAGTGCTAGTCGGGGCAGCAATAGCAATCAGCCCCAGCATTTT,CSASRGSNSNQPQHF
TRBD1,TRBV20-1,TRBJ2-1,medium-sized,TGCAGTGCTAGAGATCGGGGGACAGGGGTTCTTTACAATGAGCAGTTCTTC,CSARDRGTGVLYNEQFF
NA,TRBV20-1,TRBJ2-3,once,TGCAGTGCTGATTTCGGGGTTCAGCCAGATACGCAGTATTTT,CSADFGVQPDTQYF
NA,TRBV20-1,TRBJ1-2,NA,TGCAGTGCTAGAGAAAGGAACTATGGCTACACCTTC,CSARERNYGYTF
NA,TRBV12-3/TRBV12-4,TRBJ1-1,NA,TGTGCCAGCAGTTTATGGGTAGGCAGCACTGAAGCTTTCTTT,CASSLWVGSTEAFF
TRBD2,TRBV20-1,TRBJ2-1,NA,TGCAGTGCTAGTAGCGGGACTAGTGGCTCCTACAATGAGCAGTTCTTC,CSASSGTSGSYNEQFF
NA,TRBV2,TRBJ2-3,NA,TGTGCCAGCAGTGGGACTTACTCTAGCACAGATACGCAGTATTTT,CASSGTYSSTDTQYF
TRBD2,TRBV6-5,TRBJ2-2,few,TGTGCCAGCAGTTACGGGGGAGGGCTCGGGGAGCTGTTTTTT,CASSYGGGLGELFF
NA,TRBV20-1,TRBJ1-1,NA,TGCAGTGCTATAGGACGGTACACTGAAGCTTTCTTT,CSAIGRYTEAFF
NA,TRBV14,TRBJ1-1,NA,TGTGCCAGCAGCCGATATACAGTGAACACTGAAGCTTTCTTT,CASSRYTVNTEAFF
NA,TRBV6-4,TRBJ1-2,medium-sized,TGTGCCAGGGCCCTAAACACCTTC,CARALNTF
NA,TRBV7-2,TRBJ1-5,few,TGTGCCAGCAGCAGAAGCAGGGACCCCGGTCAGCCCCAGCATTTT,CASSRSRDPGQPQHF
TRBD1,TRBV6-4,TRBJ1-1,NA,TGTGCCAGCAGTCCGACAGGGGACTTAGCTGAAGCTTTCTTT,CASSPTGDLAEAFF
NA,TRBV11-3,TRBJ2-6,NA,TGTGCCAGCAGCTTAGTGGGGGCTGGGGCCAACGTCCTGACTTTC,CASSLVGAGANVLTF
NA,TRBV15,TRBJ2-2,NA,TGTGCCACCAGCAGAGATTACGGGGAGCTGTTTTTT,CATSRDYGELFF
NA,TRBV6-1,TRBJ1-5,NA,TGTGCCAGCAGTGAAATCGGGGGAGTAGGGCAGCCCCAGCATTTT,CASSEIGGVGQPQHF
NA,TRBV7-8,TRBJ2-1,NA,TGTGCCAGCAGCTTAGTTGCTCGTGAGCAGTTCTTC,CASSLVAREQFF
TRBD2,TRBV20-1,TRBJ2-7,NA,TGCAGTGCTCCCGGACTAGCGGGAGTCGAACAGTACTTC,CSAPGLAGVEQYF
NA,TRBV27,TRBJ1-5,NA,TGTGCCAGCAGTTTATTTGGGGGTTATAGCAATCAGCCCCAGCATTTT,CASSLFGGYSNQPQHF
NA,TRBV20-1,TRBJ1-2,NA,TGCAGTGCTAGAGATCAATGGGTTAATGGCTACACCTTC,CSARDQWVNGYTF
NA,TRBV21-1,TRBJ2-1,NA,TGTGCCAGCTTTCGGCCGTACAGGGAGCAGTTCTTC,CASFRPYREQFF
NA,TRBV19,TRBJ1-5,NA,TGTGCCAGTCGAATCTGGGGCAATCAGCCCCAGCATTTT,CASRIWGNQPQHF
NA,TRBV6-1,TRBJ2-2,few,TGTGCCAGCAGTGAATCTGCGCTGTCAGGGAACACCGGGGAGCTGTTTTTT,CASSESALSGNTGELFF
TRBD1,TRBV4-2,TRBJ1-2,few,TGTGCCAGCAGCCTAGAGGGGGCAGGTGGCTACACCTTC,CASSLEGAGGYTF
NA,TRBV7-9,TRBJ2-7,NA,TGTGCCAGCAGCCGACCGGGACCACAGAGGGGTGAGCAGTACTTC,CASSRPGPQRGEQYF
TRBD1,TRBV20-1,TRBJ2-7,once,TGCAGTGCCACGGGACAGACCTACGAGCAGTACTTC,CSATGQTYEQYF
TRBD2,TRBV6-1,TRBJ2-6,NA,TGTGCCACCCGTAGCGGGGGGGACTCTGGGGCCAACGTCCTGACTTTC,CATRSGGDSGANVLTF
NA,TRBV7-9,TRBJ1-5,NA,TGTGCCAGCAGCCTTACAGGGTTATATCAGCCCCAGCATTTT,CASSLTGLYQPQHF
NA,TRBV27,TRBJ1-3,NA,TGTGCCAGCAGCGAACGGGGCAGGGTTGGAAACACCATATATTTT,CASSERGRVGNTIYF